Each of the 20 T cell receptor beta chains below was sequenced from the same sample in a study of cytomegalovirus exposure and HLA in healthy donors. PCR involved 60 Vbeta and 13 Jbeta primers. Here immunoSEQ multiplex PCR was the method, and the copy in TCRdb shows in-frame clones only, minus some. The table lists approximately 120,000 clones. Specimen: PBMCs. All receptors derive from a man in his thirties or forties in good health and CMV-seronegative.

The chain carries TRBV5-4 and TRBJ2-3; 11 bases are a match to TRBD2. The length of the CDR3 is 16 residues. CDR1 and CDR2 from the germline V gene are SGHNT and YYREEE (reference sequence). V trimming: 2 bases; J trimming: 3 bases; junction bases outside the gene matches: 5. CDR3 in amino acids: CASSLLAGEPTDTQYF. In DNA form, the CDR3 reads TGTGCCAGCAGCTTACTAGCGGGAGAGCCAACAGATACGCAGTATTTT.

The chain carries TRBV2 and TRBJ2-7; 8 bases are shared with TRBD2. Germline trimming cut 2 bases from V and 3 bases from J; bases unmatched to any gene: 9. The CDR3 spans 16 residues. CDR1 SNHLY and CDR2 FYNNEI come from the germline V gene. As DNA, the CDR3 is TGTGCCAGCAGTGAACCGGGGGGGGGACCCTACTACGAGCAGTACTTC. It encodes CASSEPGGGPYYEQYF. The full variable domain, in which reference TRBV2 and TRBJ2-7 provide the parts outside the CDR3, is EPEVTQTPSHQVTQMGQEVILRCVPISNHLYFYWYRQILGQKVEFLVSFYNNEISEKSEIFDDQFSVERPDGSNFTLKIRSTKLEDSAMYFCASSEPGGGPYYEQYFGPGTRLTVT.

The chain links TRBV5-4 to TRBJ2-7; 11 bases map to TRBD2. The length of the CDR3 is 14 residues. CDR1 SGHNT and CDR2 YYREEE come from the germline V gene (reference sequence). V lost 4 bases to trimming and J lost 4 bases; unmatched junction nucleotides: 4. As DNA, the CDR3 is TGTGCCAGCAGCACTAGCGGGAGAGGTTACGAGCAGTACTTC. Its translation is CASSTSGRGYEQYF.

This rearrangement joins TRBV6-1 to TRBJ1-2; D is undetermined. V lost 7 bases and J lost 2, with 11 bases in between. Germline CDR1 reads MNHNS; CDR2 reads SASEGT. The CDR3 has 13 amino acids. The CDR3 sequence is CASNSEGNYGYTF. Written as DNA, the CDR3 is TGTGCCAGCAACTCGGAGGGCAACTATGGCTACACCTTC.

The rearrangement uses TRBV2 and TRBJ2-7; TRBD1 agrees at 9 bases. CDR1 and CDR2 (germline): SNHLY, FYNNEI. Trimming at V came to 5 bases and at J to 2 bases, leaving 4 bases not matched to a gene. This CDR3 has 14 residues. CDR3 nucleotides: TGTGCCAGCAGTTTTGACAGGGGGGCCTACGAGCAGTACTTC. Translation gives CASSFDRGAYEQYF.

The chain employs TRBV7-8 and TRBJ1-3; the match to TRBD1 covers 11 bases. Germline loops: CDR1 SGHVS, CDR2 FQNEAQ. This CDR3 has 14 amino acids. The ends lost 5 bases at V and 3 bases at J; junction bases unmatched: 0. The CDR3 DNA reads TGTGCCAGCAGCGGGACAGGGGGTGGAAACACCATATATTTT. This gives the protein CASSGTGGGNTIYF. The variable domain in full, with the rest retrieved from reference TRBV7-8 and TRBJ1-3, is GAGVSQSPRYKVAKRGQDVALRCDPISGHVSLFWYQQALGQGPEFLTYFQNEAQLDKSGLPSDRFFAERPEGSVSTLKIQRTQQEDSAVYLCASSGTGGGNTIYFGEGSWLTVV.

This chain joins TRBV27 and TRBJ2-3; TRBD2 matches at 10 bases. The CDR3 extends over 15 amino acids. Germline V gives CDR1 MNHEY, CDR2 SMNVEV (reference sequence). The ends lost 6 bases at V and 3 bases at J; junction bases unmatched: 6. The CDR3 DNA reads as TGTGCCAGCAGACCCCTAGCGGGAGAGACAGATACGCAGTATTTT. This encodes CASRPLAGETDTQYF.

V and J are TRBV5-1 and TRBJ2-5; 10 bases line up with TRBD2. The CDR3 loop spans 17 amino acids. Germline-derived CDR1 and CDR2 are SGHRS and YFSETQ. V dropped 0 bases and J dropped 5; count of bases not matched to a gene: 10. In DNA, the CDR3 is TGCGCCAGCAGCTTGGCCCTAGCGGGAGTTCTTGGTGAGACCCAGTACTTC. Translated, it gives CASSLALAGVLGETQYF.

This chain connects TRBV27 to TRBJ2-1, with D tentatively TRBD1 (5 bases). V was cut by 6 bases and J by 7 bases, with 10 bases left in between. The CDR3 is 12 amino acids. Germline V lookup: CDR1 MNHEY, CDR2 SMNVEV (reference sequence). CDR3 residues: CASSYDRNEQFF. The CDR3 DNA reads TGTGCCAGCAGCTACGACAGAAATGAGCAGTTCTTC.

The chain combines TRBV15 with TRBJ2-1; possible D gene TRBD2, 6 bases. V dropped 4 bases and J dropped 10 bases, with 17 bases sitting between them. CDR1 and CDR2 (germline): LNHNV, YYDKDF (reference sequence). This CDR3 is built from 14 residues. The CDR3 nucleotides are TGTGCCACCAGCATGGGCCTCGGAGGGATCGAGCAGTTCTTC. Residues: CATSMGLGGIEQFF.

The rearrangement joins TRBV7-3 to TRBJ2-6, with D unclear. V lost 4 bases, J lost 0 bases, and 10 bases lay in between. The CDR3 totals 16 residues. Germline V gives CDR1 SGHTA, CDR2 FQGTGA. CDR3 nucleotides: TGTGCCAGCAGCTCCTTCTACGGCTCTGGGGCCAACGTCCTGACTTTC. Its protein is CASSSFYGSGANVLTF. The variable domain in full, completed from reference TRBV7-3 and TRBJ2-6, reads GAGVSQTPSNKVTEKGKYVELRCDPISGHTALYWYRQSLGQGPEFLIYFQGTGAADDSGLPNDRFFAVRPEGSVSTLKIQRTERGDSAVYLCASSSFYGSGANVLTFGAGSRLTVL.

The chain uses TRBV2 and TRBJ2-1; 7 bases agree with TRBD2. The germline CDR1 and CDR2 sequences are SNHLY and FYNNEI. This CDR3 is 15 amino acids long. Trimming cost V 6 bases and J 7 bases; bases outside gene matches: 12. The CDR3: CASSPGLGVWNEQFF. The CDR3 coding sequence is TGTGCCAGCAGCCCCGGACTAGGAGTGTGGAATGAGCAGTTCTTC.

The chain joins TRBV7-9 to TRBJ1-1; weak D call: TRBD1 (6 bases). V was clipped by 5 bases and J by 3 bases, with 13 bases between them. The CDR3 totals 14 residues. Germline CDR1 and CDR2: SEHNR and FQNEAQ (reference sequence). The CDR3 coding sequence is TGTGCCAGCAGCCTCGCGGGGGGCCACACTGAAGCTTTCTTT. Amino acids: CASSLAGGHTEAFF.

This chain links TRBV11-3 with TRBJ2-7, with D possibly TRBD1 on 6 matching bases. Germline CDR1 SGHNT, CDR2 YENEEA. Trimming took 1 base from V and 0 from J, leaving 7 bases between them. This CDR3 is built from 14 residues. The CDR3 spells CASSLGGGSYEQYF. The CDR3 coding sequence is TGTGCCAGCAGCTTAGGAGGGGGCTCCTACGAGCAGTACTTC. The whole variable domain, remainder taken from reference TRBV11-3 and TRBJ2-7, is EAGVVQSPRYKIIEKKQPVAFWCNPISGHNTLYWYLQNLGQGPELLIRYENEEAVDDSQLPKDRFSAERLKGVDSTLKIQPAELGDSAVYLCASSLGGGSYEQYFGPGTRLTVT.

This chain joins TRBV6-4 and TRBJ1-5, with TRBD1 matching over 8 bases. Germline trimming cut 6 bases from V and 2 bases from J; bases unmatched to any gene: 6. Per germline, CDR1 MRHNA and CDR2 SNTAGT. The CDR3 covers 15 residues. The CDR3 DNA is TGTGCCAGCAGCGAGACAGGGGACGGCAATCAGCCCCAGCATTTT. It translates to CASSETGDGNQPQHF.

The chain carries TRBV7-8 and TRBJ1-5, with TRBD1 as a possible D gene (5 bases). Trimming cost V 2 bases and J 2 bases, with 13 bases left between them. The CDR3 totals 16 residues. CDR1 and CDR2 (germline): SGHVS, FQNEAQ. The CDR3, as DNA: TGTGCCAGCAGCTTAACGAGCGACAGAGGCAATCAGCCCCAGCATTTT. It translates to CASSLTSDRGNQPQHF.

The gene calls are TRBV19 and TRBJ1-2; 9 bases are a match to TRBD1. Germline CDR1 is LNHDA and CDR2 is SQIVND (reference sequence). This CDR3 region has 17 residues. J lost 4 bases, V lost 6 bases, and 15 bases had no gene match. The CDR3 spells CASRDRDREPVGYGYTF. CDR3 DNA sequence: TGTGCCAGTAGGGACCGGGACAGGGAACCCGTCGGCTATGGCTACACCTTC. Complete variable domain (other parts from reference TRBV19 and TRBJ1-2): DGGITQSPKYLFRKEGQNVTLSCEQNLNHDAMYWYRQDPGQGLRLIYYSQIVNDFQKGDIAEGYSVSREKKESFPLTVTSAQKNPTAFYLCASRDRDREPVGYGYTFGSGTRLTVV.

The V gene is TRBV7-9, the J gene TRBJ2-5, with D uncertain. The CDR3 consists of 13 residues. Between the trimmed V and J ends, which lost 1 base and 3 bases, there was a span of 6 bases. From germline, CDR1 is SEHNR and CDR2 FQNEAQ (reference sequence). Here the CDR3 reads CASSLGNEETQYF. The CDR3 bases are TGTGCCAGCAGCTTAGGTAATGAAGAGACCCAGTACTTC.

The chain carries TRBV30 and TRBJ1-1, with D possibly being TRBD1 (5 bases). Per germline, CDR1 GTSNPN and CDR2 SVGIG (reference sequence). The CDR3 has 13 residues. V lost 8 bases and J 1 base, leaving 14 bases between the germline ends. The CDR3 here is CARSGESNTEAFF. CDR3 nucleotide sequence: TGTGCCAGATCGGGGGAATCGAACACTGAAGCTTTCTTT.

The chain is built from TRBV7-9 and TRBJ2-5; possible D gene TRBD1, 6 bases. This CDR3 has 14 residues. With 5 bases removed from V and 1 base from J, the gap between germline ends came to 11 bases. Germline CDR1 and CDR2: SEHNR and FQNEAQ (reference sequence). The CDR3 region has the DNA TGTGCCAGCAGCGGTGGACAGTCCCAAGAGACCCAGTACTTC. Its protein product is CASSGGQSQETQYF.